The 21 T cell receptor beta chains below were found in one sample sequenced in a study of identical twins (dated by TCRdb to the mid-2010s). Libraries came from 5' RACE. Sequenced using an Illumina HiSeq 2000. Clones were called with MiXCR by TCRdb after fastp trimmed the public reads at Q25, and only in-frame beta chains were retained. Each CDR3 protein appears once, grouped with its most common genes and DNA. For this sample there are about 470,000 distinct CDR3 sequences; around 24% appear just once. About 2.7% of the sample is taken by the ten largest. The same sample was also studied in work on T cells expressing NK-cell markers.

The specimen sequenced was CD4+ T cells sorted from blood. The receptors were gathered from a young woman in good health.

This clonotype was found many times. The chain is built from TRBV9 and TRBJ2-7, with 7 bases lining up with TRBD2. Germline V CDR1 and CDR2: SGDLS, YYNGEE. Trimming at V came to 2 bases and at J to 4 bases, leaving 3 bases not matched to a gene. This CDR3 has 13 residues. Written as DNA, the CDR3 is TGTGCCAGCAGCGTGCAGGGAGGGTACGAGCAGTACTTC. Protein: CASSVQGGYEQYF. The full variable domain, completed using reference TRBV9 and TRBJ2-7, is DSGVTQTPKHLITATGQRVTLRCSPRSGDLSVYWYQQSLDQGLQFLIQYYNGEERAKGNILERFSAQQFPDLHSELNLSSLELGDSALYFCASSVQGGYEQYFGPGTRLTVT.

V and J are TRBV7-8 and TRBJ1-4; a possible D gene is TRBD1 (6 bases). Trimming shortened V by 4 bases and J by 10 bases, and 16 bases separated the two germline ends. This CDR3 has 14 amino acids. CDR1 and CDR2 (germline): SGHVS, FQNEAQ. CDR3 protein: CASSSGQLGGKLFF. Here the CDR3 DNA reads TGTGCCAGCAGCTCCGGACAGCTTGGTGGAAAACTGTTTTTT.

This clonotype was seen a handful of times. The chain employs TRBV12-3 or TRBV12-4 and TRBJ2-1; D not certain. Trimming shortened V by 8 bases and J by 5 bases, and 7 bases separated the two germline ends. The length of the CDR3 is 11 residues. The DNA of the CDR3 is TGTGCCAGCCAGCGTCACAATGAGCAGTTCTTC. This translates into CASQRHNEQFF.

The J gene is TRBJ2-2, the V gene TRBV6-1; D perhaps matches TRBD1 (6 bases). The CDR3 sequence is 13 residues long. The germline V and J ends were trimmed by 6 bases and 5 bases, with 10 bases remaining between them. CDR1 and CDR2 from the germline V gene are MNHNS and SASEGT. Written as DNA, the CDR3 is TGTGCCAGCAGACGTCAGGGGACCGGGGAGCTGTTTTTT. This gives the protein CASRRQGTGELFF.

This clonotype was counted a few times. The rearrangement links TRBV5-1 to TRBJ2-7; weak D call: TRBD1 (6 bases). Germline loops: CDR1 SGHRS, CDR2 YFSETQ. Trimming left V 4 bases short and J 5 bases short, with 22 bases between. The CDR3 runs to 16 residues. CDR3 DNA: TGCGCCAGCAGCACGGACAGTATGAGGGGACGGCACGAGCAGTACTTC. Encoded protein: CASSTDSMRGRHEQYF. Full variable domain (remainder filled in from reference TRBV5-1 and TRBJ2-7): KAGVTQTPRYLIKTRGQQVTLSCSPISGHRSVSWYQQTPGQGLQFLFEYFSETQRNKGNFPGRFSGRQFSNSRSEMNVSTLELGDSALYLCASSTDSMRGRHEQYFGPGTRLTVT.

This clonotype was recorded a few times. The chain links TRBV4-1 to TRBJ2-3; TRBD2 matches 10 bases. Germline CDR1 and CDR2: MGHRA and YSYEKL. The CDR3 has 21 residues. V was clipped by 3 bases and J by 0 bases; unmatched bases: 18. The CDR3 sequence is CASSQTRLAGGEASSTDTQYF. In nucleotides, the CDR3 is TGCGCCAGCAGCCAGACCCGACTAGCGGGTGGGGAGGCCTCTAGCACAGATACGCAGTATTTT.

The J gene is TRBJ2-7, the V gene TRBV15; no reliable D call. The ends were cut back, 3 bases at V and 0 bases at J, with 6 bases in the middle. This CDR3 comprises 13 residues. Germline V gene data show CDR1 as LNHNV and CDR2 as YYDKDF (reference sequence). CDR3: CATSRWDSYEQYF. The CDR3 DNA reads TGTGCCACCAGCAGGTGGGACTCCTACGAGCAGTACTTC.

In this sample, this clonotype turned up a few times. The CDR3 region has the DNA TGTGCCAGCAGCGTAGCCCCTTTGGACACTGAAGCTTTCTTT. Translating gives CASSVAPLDTEAFF. This chain uses TRBV9 with TRBJ1-1, with D hard to call. The germline V and J ends were trimmed by 0 bases and 3 bases, with 9 bases remaining between them. CDR1 and CDR2 from the germline V gene are SGDLS and YYNGEE. The CDR3 extends over 14 amino acids.

This chain uses TRBV10-3 with TRBJ1-2; weak D call: TRBD1 (5 bases). The V end was cut by 7 bases, the J end by 4 bases, with 13 bases between. Germline assignment: CDR1 ENHRY and CDR2 SYGVKD. This CDR3 is built from 13 residues. CDR3 sequence: CAITQTAPYGYTF. CDR3 coding DNA: TGTGCCATCACCCAGACAGCTCCCTATGGCTACACCTTC.

The rearrangement uses TRBV20-1 and TRBJ1-1, with D possibly matching TRBD1 (6 bases). Germline V gene sequence: CDR1 DFQATT, CDR2 SNEGSKA (reference sequence). Trimming removed 0 bases at V and 2 bases at J, with 13 bases between. This CDR3 spans 15 amino acids. The CDR3 nucleotides read TGCAGTGCTAGAGATTTCGGGGGGCGCAACACTGAAGCTTTCTTT. It specifies CSARDFGGRNTEAFF.

This chain joins TRBV5-1 and TRBJ2-7; D is tentatively TRBD1 or TRBD2 (5 bases each). V lost 7 bases and J 0 bases, leaving 20 bases between the germline ends. CDR3 size: 16 residues. Germline loops: CDR1 SGHRS, CDR2 YFSETQ. CDR3 in DNA: TGCGCCAGCGGCCCGCATGACGGGACCATCTCCTACGAGCAGTACTTC. Residues: CASGPHDGTISYEQYF.

This clonotype has more than one count but fewer than ten. J is TRBJ2-7 and V is TRBV28; D unclear. This CDR3 contains 12 residues. The germline V gene has CDR1 MDHEN and CDR2 SYDVKM. Trimming left V 6 bases short and J 4 bases short, with 10 bases between. The CDR3 nucleotides are TGTGCCAGCAGAGGGCCGATTTACGAGCAGTACTTC. This translates into CASRGPIYEQYF.

This clonotype was observed a few times. This chain connects TRBV7-9 to TRBJ2-1, with 9 bases lining up with TRBD2. Trimming cost V 7 bases and J 9 bases; bases outside gene matches: 13. CDR3 length: 15 residues. Per the germline V gene, CDR1 is SEHNR and CDR2 is FQNEAQ (reference sequence). The CDR3 reads CASTISGSVRGEQFF. In DNA form, the CDR3 reads TGTGCCAGCACTATTAGCGGGAGTGTAAGAGGTGAGCAGTTCTTC.

This clonotype has just a few counts. V is TRBV7-8 and J is TRBJ2-2; D gene uncertain. This CDR3 is 14 amino acids long. The germline V and J ends were trimmed by 1 base and 9 bases, with 12 bases remaining between them. Germline V CDR1 and CDR2: SGHVS, FQNEAQ. The CDR3 protein is CASSLEGGAWELFF. DNA of the CDR3: TGTGCCAGCAGCTTAGAAGGCGGTGCGTGGGAGCTGTTTTTT.

This clonotype turned up a few times. The chain joins TRBV7-2 to TRBJ1-1; D remains unclear. CDR3 length: 13 residues. Germline V gene sequence: CDR1 SGHTA, CDR2 FQGNSA. V shed 3 bases and J shed 11 bases, with 16 bases lying between them. In DNA, the CDR3 is TGTGCCAGCAGCTTTAATGGAAGGTTTCCCGCTTTCTTT. It codes for CASSFNGRFPAFF.

The chain has TRBV20-1 and TRBJ2-2; TRBD2 is a possible D gene (6 bases). The CDR3 is 14 amino acids. V was clipped by 1 base and J by 7 bases, with 13 bases between them. Germline values: CDR1 DFQATT, CDR2 SNEGSKA (reference sequence). CDR3 nucleotide sequence: TGCAGTGCTAGAGGCGGGACCCGAGGCGGGGAGCTGTTTTTT. As protein: CSARGGTRGGELFF.

V is TRBV14 and J is TRBJ2-5, with 14 bases fitting TRBD2. Germline V gene sequence: CDR1 SGHDN, CDR2 FVKESK. After removal of 3 bases from V and 2 bases from J, the junction contained 5 bases not matched to a gene. The CDR3 has 17 amino acids. The CDR3 loop reads CASSHLGLAGVQETQYF. DNA for the CDR3: TGTGCCAGCAGCCATCTGGGACTAGCGGGGGTACAAGAGACCCAGTACTTC.

This clonotype was seen a handful of times. This sequence joins TRBV20-1 and TRBJ2-1; maybe TRBD1 (5 bases). The CDR3 covers 11 residues. Germline CDR1 DFQATT, CDR2 SNEGSKA (reference sequence). Trimming stripped 5 bases from V and 7 bases from J, with 9 bases between. In nucleotides, the CDR3 is TGCAGTGCTCTGCAGGGTAATGAGCAGTTCTTC. Residues: CSALQGNEQFF.

The J gene is TRBJ2-1, the V gene TRBV20-1, with TRBD2 matching 9 bases. The junction had 5 bases not matched to a gene; V was cut back by 6 bases and J by 2 bases. Germline CDR1 DFQATT, CDR2 SNEGSKA (reference sequence). The CDR3 is 14 amino acids. This CDR3 reads CSAQRGATYNEQFF. In DNA, the CDR3 is TGCAGTGCCCAGCGGGGGGCCACCTACAATGAGCAGTTCTTC.

The chain employs TRBV9 and TRBJ1-3; D call uncertain. The CDR3 is 15 amino acids. V was shortened by 3 bases and J by 3 bases, with 13 bases between the two germline ends. Germline V gene sequence: CDR1 SGDLS, CDR2 YYNGEE. Written as DNA, the CDR3 is TGTGCCAGCAGCGCGACAACCGACGGTGGAAACACCATATATTTT. Residues: CASSATTDGGNTIYF.

This clonotype was observed a handful of times. The rearrangement links TRBV20-1 to TRBJ2-4; TRBD2 agrees at 10 bases. The CDR3 covers 14 residues. Per the germline V gene, CDR1 is DFQATT and CDR2 is SNEGSKA (reference sequence). Trimming removed 6 bases from V and 5 bases from J; junction bases left unmatched: 7. The CDR3 nucleotides read TGCAGTGCGTTCCCTAGCGGGAGCCAAAACATTCAGTACTTC. Amino acids: CSAFPSGSQNIQYF.